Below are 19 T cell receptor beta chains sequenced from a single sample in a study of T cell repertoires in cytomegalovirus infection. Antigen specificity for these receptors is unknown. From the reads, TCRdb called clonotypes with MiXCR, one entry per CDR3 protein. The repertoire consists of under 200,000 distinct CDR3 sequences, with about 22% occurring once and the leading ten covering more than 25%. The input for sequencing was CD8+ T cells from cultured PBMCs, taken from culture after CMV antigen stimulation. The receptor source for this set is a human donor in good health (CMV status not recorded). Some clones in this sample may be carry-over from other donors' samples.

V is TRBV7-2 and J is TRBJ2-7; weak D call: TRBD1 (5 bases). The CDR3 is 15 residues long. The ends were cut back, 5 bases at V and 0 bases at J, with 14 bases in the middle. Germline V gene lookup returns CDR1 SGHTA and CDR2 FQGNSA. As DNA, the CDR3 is TGTGCCAGCAGCACGACAGCGTTCCTCTCCTACGAGCAGTACTTC. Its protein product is CASSTTAFLSYEQYF. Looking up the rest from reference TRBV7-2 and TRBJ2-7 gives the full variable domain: GAGVSQSPSNKVTEKGKDVELRCDPISGHTALYWYRQSLGQGLEFLIYFQGNSAPDKSGLPSDRFSAERTGGSVSTLTIQRTQQEDSAVYLCASSTTAFLSYEQYFGPGTRLTVT.

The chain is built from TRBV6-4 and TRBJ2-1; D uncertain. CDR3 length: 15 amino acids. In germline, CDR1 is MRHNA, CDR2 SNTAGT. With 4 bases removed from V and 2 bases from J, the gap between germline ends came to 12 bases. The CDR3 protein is CASSGEASPYNEQFF. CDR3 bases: TGTGCCAGCAGTGGAGAAGCGAGCCCCTACAATGAGCAGTTCTTC.

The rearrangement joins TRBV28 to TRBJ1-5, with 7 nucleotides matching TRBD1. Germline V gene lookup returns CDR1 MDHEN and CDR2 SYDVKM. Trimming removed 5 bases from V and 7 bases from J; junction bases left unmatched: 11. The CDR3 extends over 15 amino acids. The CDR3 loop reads CASSGVQGKLQPQHF. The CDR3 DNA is TGTGCCAGCAGTGGAGTACAGGGGAAGCTGCAGCCCCAGCATTTT.

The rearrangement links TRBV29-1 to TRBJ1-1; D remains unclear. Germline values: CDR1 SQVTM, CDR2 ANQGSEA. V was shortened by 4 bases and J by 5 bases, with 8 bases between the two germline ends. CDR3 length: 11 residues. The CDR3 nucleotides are TGCAGCGTTGTAGGGCGGACTGAAGCTTTCTTT. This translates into CSVVGRTEAFF. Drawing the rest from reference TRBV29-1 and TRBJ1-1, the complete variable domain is SAVISQKPSRDICQRGTSLTIQCQVDSQVTMMFWYRQQPGQSLTLIATANQGSEATYESGFVIDKFPISRPNLTFSTLTVSNMSPEDSSIYLCSVVGRTEAFFGQGTRLTVV.

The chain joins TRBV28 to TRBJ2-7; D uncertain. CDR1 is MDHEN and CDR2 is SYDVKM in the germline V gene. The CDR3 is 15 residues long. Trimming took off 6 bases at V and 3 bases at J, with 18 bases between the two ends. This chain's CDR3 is CASRGWSESHYEQYF. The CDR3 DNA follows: TGTGCCAGCAGAGGATGGTCAGAGAGTCACTACGAGCAGTACTTC.

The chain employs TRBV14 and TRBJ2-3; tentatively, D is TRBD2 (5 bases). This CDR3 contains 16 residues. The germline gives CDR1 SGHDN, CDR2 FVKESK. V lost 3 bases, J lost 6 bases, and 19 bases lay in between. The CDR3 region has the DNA TGTGCCAGCAGCCAGGACTCTGCGGCCCCACCGGATACGCAGTATTTT. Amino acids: CASSQDSAAPPDTQYF. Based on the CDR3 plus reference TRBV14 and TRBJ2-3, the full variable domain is EAGVTQFPSHSVIEKGQTVTLRCDPISGHDNLYWYRRVMGKEIKFLLHFVKESKQDESGMPNNRFLAERTGGTYSTLKVQPAELEDSGVYFCASSQDSAAPPDTQYFGPGTRLTVL.

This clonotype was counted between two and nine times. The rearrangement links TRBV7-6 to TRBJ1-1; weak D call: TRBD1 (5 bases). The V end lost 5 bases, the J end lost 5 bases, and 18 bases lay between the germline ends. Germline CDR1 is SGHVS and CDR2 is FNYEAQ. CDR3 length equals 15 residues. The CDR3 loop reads CASSPQPGGVTEAFF. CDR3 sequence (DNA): TGTGCCAGCAGCCCACAACCCGGAGGGGTGACTGAAGCTTTCTTT.

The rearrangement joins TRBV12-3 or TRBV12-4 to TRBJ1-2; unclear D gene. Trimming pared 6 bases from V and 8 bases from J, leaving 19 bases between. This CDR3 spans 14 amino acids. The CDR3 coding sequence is TGTGCCAGCAGCCACTCCGGATCCTTTTACGGCTACACCTTC. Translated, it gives CASSHSGSFYGYTF.

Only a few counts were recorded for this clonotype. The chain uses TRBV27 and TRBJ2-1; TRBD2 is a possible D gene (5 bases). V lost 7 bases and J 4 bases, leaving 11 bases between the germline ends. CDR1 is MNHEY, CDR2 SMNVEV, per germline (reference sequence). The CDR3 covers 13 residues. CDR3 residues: CASTTGEYNEQFF. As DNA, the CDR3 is TGTGCCAGCACAACTGGGGAGTACAATGAGCAGTTCTTC.

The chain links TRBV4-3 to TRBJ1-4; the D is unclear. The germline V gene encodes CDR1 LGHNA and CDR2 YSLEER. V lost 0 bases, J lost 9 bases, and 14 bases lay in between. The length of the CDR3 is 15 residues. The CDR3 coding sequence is TGCGCCAGCAGCCAAGAAGGCCACAGAAAGAAAAAACTGTTTTTT. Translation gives CASSQEGHRKKKLFF.

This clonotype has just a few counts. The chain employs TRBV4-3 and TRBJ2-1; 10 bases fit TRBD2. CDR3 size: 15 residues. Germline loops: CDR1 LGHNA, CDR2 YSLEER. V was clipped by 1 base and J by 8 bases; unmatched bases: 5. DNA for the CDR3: TGCGCCAGCAGCCAAGTCCTAGCGGGGGTGGATGAGCAGTTCTTC. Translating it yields CASSQVLAGVDEQFF.

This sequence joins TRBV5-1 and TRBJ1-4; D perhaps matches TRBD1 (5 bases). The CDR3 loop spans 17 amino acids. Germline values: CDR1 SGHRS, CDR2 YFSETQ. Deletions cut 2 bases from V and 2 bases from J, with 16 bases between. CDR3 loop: CASSFDPRQSTNEKLFF. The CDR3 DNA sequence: TGCGCCAGCAGCTTTGACCCCCGACAGTCTACTAATGAAAAACTGTTTTTT.

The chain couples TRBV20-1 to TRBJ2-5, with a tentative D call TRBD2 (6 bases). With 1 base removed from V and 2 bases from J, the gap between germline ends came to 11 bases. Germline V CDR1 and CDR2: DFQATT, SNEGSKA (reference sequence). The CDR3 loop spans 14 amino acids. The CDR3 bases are TGCAGTGCTAGAGGGGGGGAGCGGCAAGAGACCCAGTACTTC. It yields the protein CSARGGERQETQYF.

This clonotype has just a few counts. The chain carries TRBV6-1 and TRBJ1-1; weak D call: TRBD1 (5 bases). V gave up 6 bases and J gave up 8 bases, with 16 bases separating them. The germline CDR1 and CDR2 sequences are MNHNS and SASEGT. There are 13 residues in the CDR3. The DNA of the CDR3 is TGTGCCAGCAGGTTTGAAGGGACTTACGAAGCTTTCTTT. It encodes CASRFEGTYEAFF.

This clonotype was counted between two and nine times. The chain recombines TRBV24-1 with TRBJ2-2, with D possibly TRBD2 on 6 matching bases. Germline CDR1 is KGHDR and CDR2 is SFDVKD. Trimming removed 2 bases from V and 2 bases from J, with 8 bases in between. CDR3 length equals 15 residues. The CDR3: CATSDWGLNTGELFF. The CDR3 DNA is TGTGCCACCAGTGATTGGGGACTTAACACCGGGGAGCTGTTTTTT.

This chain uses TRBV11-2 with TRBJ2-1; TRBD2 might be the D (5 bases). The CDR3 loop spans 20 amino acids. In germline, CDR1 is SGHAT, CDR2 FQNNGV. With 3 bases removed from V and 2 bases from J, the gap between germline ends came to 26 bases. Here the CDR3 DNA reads TGTGCCAGCAGCTTTTTTGGTGGCTACCCCGGGCAACTAGCCTACAATGAGCAGTTCTTC. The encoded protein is CASSFFGGYPGQLAYNEQFF.

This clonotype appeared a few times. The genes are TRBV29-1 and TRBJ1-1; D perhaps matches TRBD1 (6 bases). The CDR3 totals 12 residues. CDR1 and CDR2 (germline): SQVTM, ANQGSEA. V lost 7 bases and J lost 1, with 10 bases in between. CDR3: CSAHRENTEAFF. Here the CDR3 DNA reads TGCAGCGCCCACAGGGAGAACACTGAAGCTTTCTTT.

The CDR3 here is CASSQASDTSHEQYF. The CDR3 DNA reads as TGCGCCAGCAGCCAAGCTTCCGACACCTCACACGAGCAGTACTTC. The V call is TRBV4-1, the J call TRBJ2-7; D uncertain. The CDR3 contains 15 residues. The germline CDR1 and CDR2 sequences are MGHRA and YSYEKL. Trimming left V 1 base short and J 5 bases short, with 15 bases between.

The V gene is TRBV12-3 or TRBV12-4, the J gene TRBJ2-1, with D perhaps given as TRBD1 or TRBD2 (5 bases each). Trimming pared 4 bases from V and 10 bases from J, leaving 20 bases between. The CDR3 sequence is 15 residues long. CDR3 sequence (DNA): TGTGCCAGCAGTTCAGCCACGGGGCTCGAGGGGGAGCAGTTCTTC. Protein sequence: CASSSATGLEGEQFF.